The 17 T cell receptor beta chains below come from one sample, sequenced in a study of regulatory T cells in long-lasting Graves disease. Sample time point: newly diagnosed GD, antithyroid drugs for less than 3 months. After RNA was extracted from PBMCs, the TCR library was made from it. Both iRepertoire HTBI primers and Arm-PCR of CDR3 regions were used to build the TCR beta libraries. TCRdb re-called the multiplex PCR reads through MiXCR, storing one row per CDR3 protein. The data hold some 500,000 distinct CDR3 sequences, with more than 15% observed a single time. Another study also made use of these data, one on T cells in Graves' hyperthyroidism and ophthalmopathy.

Sample: peripheral blood mononuclear cells (PBMCs), taken at new diagnosis, from a patient treated with antithyroid drugs. The receptors here all came from a woman aged 40-65 years with Graves disease.

As concerns this clonotype: A read error may explain this, as a much larger clone is one base away. The V and J genes are TRBV30 and TRBJ1-4; TRBD1 aligns across 9 bases. This CDR3 region has 12 residues. The germline gives CDR1 GTSNPN, CDR2 SVGIG (reference sequence). CDR3 protein: CALDRGSEKLLF. The CDR3 DNA reads as TGTGCCTTGGACAGGGGTAGTGAAAAACTGCTTTTT.

This chain connects TRBV3-1 to TRBJ2-2; TRBD1 aligns across 9 bases. The CDR3 length is 15 residues. The J segment lost 6 bases and the V segment lost 1 base, leaving 3 bases of the junction unmatched. Germline V CDR1 and CDR2: LGHDT, YNNKEL (reference sequence). The CDR3 region has the DNA TGTGCCAGCAGCCAAGGGACAGGGGTATCCGGGGAGCTGTTTTTT. Translating gives CASSQGTGVSGELFF.

This clonotype has a handful of counts. One junction end does not reproduce the germline sequence, and a read error may be involved. The chain has TRBV6-7 and TRBJ2-5; TRBD1 agrees at 7 bases. TRBV6-7 is an open reading frame, and its role is uncertain. The CDR3 spans 10 residues. For the CDR3, the DNA is TGTGCCACCCCATGGGGACAGCTGGACTTC. Protein sequence: CATPWGQLDF.

The J gene is TRBJ1-1, the V gene TRBV7-9, with D perhaps matching TRBD1 (5 bases). The V and J ends lost 4 bases and 2 bases respectively, with 11 bases between them. The CDR3 runs 14 residues. The germline CDR1 and CDR2 sequences are SEHNR and FQNEAQ (reference sequence). CDR3 coding DNA: TGTGCCAGCAGCTCGTGGGGGGATAACACTGAAGCTTTCTTT. This sequence encodes CASSSWGDNTEAFF.

This clonotype showed up just a few times. The chain links TRBV6-2 or TRBV6-3 to TRBJ1-5; 10 nucleotides align to TRBD1. The CDR3 covers 16 residues. J was trimmed by 9 bases and V by 6 bases; bases with no gene match: 14. Per germline, CDR1 MNHEY and CDR2 SVGEGT. The CDR3 sequence: CASSAGTGVFPLPQHF. CDR3 DNA sequence: TGTGCCAGCAGCGCCGGGACAGGGGTCTTTCCCTTGCCCCAGCATTTT.

This clonotype was detected many times. The chain has TRBV6-2 or TRBV6-3 and TRBJ2-1; either TRBD1 or TRBD2 may fit D (6 bases each). Trimming took off 7 bases at V and 0 bases at J, with 16 bases between the two ends. Germline CDR1 and CDR2: MNHEY and SVGEGT. This CDR3 comprises 16 residues. For the CDR3, the DNA is TGTGCCAGCAAGGGAGGCAGGGGTAGCTCCTACAATGAGCAGTTCTTC. The encoded protein is CASKGGRGSSYNEQFF.

This clonotype was detected many times. J is TRBJ1-5 and V is TRBV7-2; D remains ambiguous. This CDR3 has 12 amino acids. V dropped 6 bases and J dropped 7 bases, with 10 bases sitting between them. Germline loops: CDR1 SGHTA, CDR2 FQGNSA. In nucleotides, the CDR3 is TGTGCCAGCAGTCTCCAGACCCAGCCCCAGCATTTT. This gives the protein CASSLQTQPQHF.

The chain employs TRBV4-1 and TRBJ1-2; 11 bases align to TRBD1. The CDR3 consists of 16 residues. From germline, CDR1 is MGHRA and CDR2 YSYEKL. J gave up 7 bases and V 0 bases, and 7 bases lay outside the gene matches. CDR3 in DNA: TGCGCCAGCAGCCAAGAAGTTCCCGGGACAGGGGGTGGCTACACCTTC. Translation: CASSQEVPGTGGGYTF.

The rearrangement links TRBV29-1 to TRBJ2-7, with D maybe TRBD1 (6 bases). This CDR3 has 11 amino acids. V lost 6 bases and J 3 bases, leaving 9 bases between the germline ends. Germline V gene lookup returns CDR1 SQVTM and CDR2 ANQGSEA. The CDR3 spells CSVGQLYEQYF. CDR3 DNA: TGCAGCGTCGGACAGCTCTACGAGCAGTACTTC.

This clonotype has a count of ten or more. This CDR3 is CASSDRGSSTGELFF. The CDR3 DNA sequence: TGTGCCAGCTCGGACAGGGGATCGAGCACCGGGGAGCTGTTTTTT. The chain couples TRBV2 to TRBJ2-2; 9 nucleotides agree with TRBD1. Germline CDR1 SNHLY, CDR2 FYNNEI. The trim removed 8 bases at V and 4 bases at J, leaving 8 bases unmatched. This CDR3 is built from 15 residues.

The chain recombines TRBV12-3 or TRBV12-4 with TRBJ1-4, with TRBD1 matching over 7 bases. This CDR3 is 15 amino acids long. V dropped 6 bases and J dropped 8; count of bases not matched to a gene: 12. CDR3 DNA sequence: TGTGCCAGCAGCCCCCCGAGGGGGCATAGCGAAAAACTGTTTTTT. It specifies CASSPPRGHSEKLFF.

This clonotype was counted ten times or more. The chain has TRBV28 and TRBJ1-4; 12 positions match TRBD1. CDR1 and CDR2 from the germline V gene are MDHEN and SYDVKM. The CDR3 is 13 residues long. Germline trimming cut 7 bases from V and 16 bases from J; bases unmatched to any gene: 10. The CDR3 spells CASKGQGASSPFF. CDR3 in DNA: TGTGCCAGCAAGGGACAGGGGGCTTCATCGCCGTTTTTT. Filled out from reference TRBV28 and TRBJ1-4, the complete variable domain reads DVKVTQSSRYLVKRTGEKVFLECVQDMDHENMFWYRQDPGLGLRLIYFSYDVKMKEKGDIPEGYSVSREKKERFSLILESASTNQTSMYLCASKGQGASSPFFGSGTQLSVL.

This clonotype turned up a few times. The V and J genes are TRBV7-9 and TRBJ2-1; D is unresolved. This CDR3 is built from 13 residues. Germline V gene lookup returns CDR1 SEHNR and CDR2 FQNEAQ (reference sequence). Trimming shortened V by 3 bases and J by 5 bases, and 8 bases separated the two germline ends. DNA of the CDR3: TGTGCCAGCAGCTTTAGGGCAAACAATGAGCAGTTCTTC. Its protein is CASSFRANNEQFF.

The table lists this clonotype with many counts. CDR3 nucleotide sequence: TGTGCCAGCAATCAGCGGGAACACAATCAGCCCCAGCATTTT. This sequence encodes CASNQREHNQPQHF. This rearrangement joins TRBV2 to TRBJ1-5; D gene ambiguous. The CDR3 totals 14 residues. CDR1 is SNHLY and CDR2 is FYNNEI in the germline V gene. Trimming cost V 7 bases and J 3 bases, with 13 bases left between them.

The rearrangement joins TRBV9 to TRBJ1-2; D unresolved. This CDR3 region has 12 residues. Germline V lookup: CDR1 SGDLS, CDR2 YYNGEE. The V and J ends lost 0 bases and 2 bases respectively, with 2 bases between them. As DNA, the CDR3 is TGTGCCAGCAGCGTAGAAAACTATGGCTACACCTTC. Its protein product is CASSVENYGYTF.

The chain couples TRBV3-1 to TRBJ2-1, with 8 bases lining up with TRBD1. The V and J ends lost 1 base and 15 bases, in that order; junction bases with no gene match: 5. CDR3 size: 12 residues. Germline lookup yields CDR1 LGHDT and CDR2 YNNKEL (reference sequence). This CDR3 is CASSQAGGIRFF. DNA of the CDR3: TGTGCCAGCAGCCAAGCAGGGGGCATAAGGTTCTTC.

This clonotype occurred many times. The gene calls are TRBV6-5 and TRBJ1-2, with 8 bases matching TRBD1. V lost 4 bases, J lost 4 bases, and 5 bases stayed unmatched. Per the germline V gene, CDR1 is MNHEY and CDR2 is SVGAGI. The CDR3 is 14 residues long. The CDR3: CASSFGQGPYGYTF. The CDR3 coding sequence is TGTGCCAGCAGTTTTGGACAGGGTCCCTATGGCTACACCTTC.